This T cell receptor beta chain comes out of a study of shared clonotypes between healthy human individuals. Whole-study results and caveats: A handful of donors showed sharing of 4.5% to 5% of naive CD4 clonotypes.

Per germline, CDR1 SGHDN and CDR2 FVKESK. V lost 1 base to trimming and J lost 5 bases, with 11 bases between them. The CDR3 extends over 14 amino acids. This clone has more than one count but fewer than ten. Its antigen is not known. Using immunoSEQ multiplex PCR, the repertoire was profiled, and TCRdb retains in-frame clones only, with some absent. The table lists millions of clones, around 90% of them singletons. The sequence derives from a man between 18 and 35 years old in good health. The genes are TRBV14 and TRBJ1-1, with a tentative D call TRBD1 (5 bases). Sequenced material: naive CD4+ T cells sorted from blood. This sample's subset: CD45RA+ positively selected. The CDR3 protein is CASSQVRGGTEAFF. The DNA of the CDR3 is TGTGCCAGCAGCCAAGTTAGGGGAGGGACTGAAGCTTTCTTT.